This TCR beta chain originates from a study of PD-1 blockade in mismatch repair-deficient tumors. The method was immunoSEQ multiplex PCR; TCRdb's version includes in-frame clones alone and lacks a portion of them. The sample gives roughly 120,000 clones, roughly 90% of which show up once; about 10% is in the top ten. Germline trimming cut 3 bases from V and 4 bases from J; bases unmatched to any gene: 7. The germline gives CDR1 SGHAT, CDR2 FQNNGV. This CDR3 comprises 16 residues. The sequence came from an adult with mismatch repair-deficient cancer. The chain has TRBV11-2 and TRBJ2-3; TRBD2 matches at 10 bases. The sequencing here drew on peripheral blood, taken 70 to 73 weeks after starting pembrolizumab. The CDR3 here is CASSFPSGSGADTQYF. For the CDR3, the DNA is TGTGCCAGCAGCTTCCCTAGCGGGAGTGGAGCAGATACGCAGTATTTT.